Listed here is a single T cell receptor beta chain. This sample was taken from a study of chemoradiotherapy in HPV16-positive cancers. V was trimmed by 9 bases and J by 2 bases, leaving 11 bases between them. The CDR3 is made up of 13 amino acids. The V gene's germline CDR1 is MDHEN and CDR2 SYDVKM. This table comes from immunoSEQ multiplex PCR, and its TCRdb copy is limited to in-frame clones, with some not included. The sample contains 55,000 to 85,000 clones, 85% to 90% of which appear only once. V gene TRBV28 combines with J gene TRBJ2-1; D is unclear. This sample comprised blood, obtained from a patient who underwent chemoradiotherapy. This sequence was found in a human donor with HPV-associated anogenital cancer. The CDR3: CASTNGPYNEQFF. The CDR3 bases are TGTGCCAGTACTAACGGCCCCTACAATGAGCAGTTCTTC.